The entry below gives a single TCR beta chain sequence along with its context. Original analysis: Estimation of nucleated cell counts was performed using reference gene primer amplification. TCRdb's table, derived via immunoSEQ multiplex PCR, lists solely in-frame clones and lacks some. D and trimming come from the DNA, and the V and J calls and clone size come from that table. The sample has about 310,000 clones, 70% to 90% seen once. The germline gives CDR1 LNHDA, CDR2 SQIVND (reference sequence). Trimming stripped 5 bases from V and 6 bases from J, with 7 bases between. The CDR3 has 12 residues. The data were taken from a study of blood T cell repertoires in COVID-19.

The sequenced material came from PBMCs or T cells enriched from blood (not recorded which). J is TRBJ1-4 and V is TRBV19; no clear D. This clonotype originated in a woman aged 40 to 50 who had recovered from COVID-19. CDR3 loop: CASSPSYEKLFF. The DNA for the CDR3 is TGTGCCAGTAGTCCGTCTTATGAAAAACTGTTTTTT.